The entry that follows covers one TCR beta chain sequence. Its specificity is not known. V lost 7 bases and J lost 2; bases outside the gene matches: 8. CDR3 length: 15 amino acids. Germline values: CDR1 MNHEY, CDR2 SVGAGI. 13 Jbeta primers and 60 Vbeta primers were used for the PCR. Measured with immunoSEQ multiplex PCR; TCRdb has only the in-frame clones, and not every one. The table lists about 150,000 clones, approximately 70% of them singletons. This sample is drawn from a study of cytomegalovirus exposure and HLA in healthy donors. The wider study: Clustering assigned over 70% of the 350 to 450 genotyped donors to the Caucasian-associated ancestry cluster. Study observations and caveats: Most TCR sequences showed up rarely, but some public TCRs showed up in many donors. It was in a later analysis that TCR association rates were seen to vary by HLA locus, highest for DRB1 and lowest for HLA-C. Indistinguishability led to the exclusion of some V segments, TRBV6-2 and TRBV6-3 included.

Sequencing used PBMCs. The genes are TRBV6-5 and TRBJ2-7; 10 nucleotides line up with TRBD1. This clonotype originated in a woman in her sixties in good health and CMV-seropositive. The CDR3 sequence is CASTRSGTGAYEQYF. The CDR3 nucleotides read TGTGCCAGCACCCGTTCTGGGACAGGGGCCTACGAGCAGTACTTC.